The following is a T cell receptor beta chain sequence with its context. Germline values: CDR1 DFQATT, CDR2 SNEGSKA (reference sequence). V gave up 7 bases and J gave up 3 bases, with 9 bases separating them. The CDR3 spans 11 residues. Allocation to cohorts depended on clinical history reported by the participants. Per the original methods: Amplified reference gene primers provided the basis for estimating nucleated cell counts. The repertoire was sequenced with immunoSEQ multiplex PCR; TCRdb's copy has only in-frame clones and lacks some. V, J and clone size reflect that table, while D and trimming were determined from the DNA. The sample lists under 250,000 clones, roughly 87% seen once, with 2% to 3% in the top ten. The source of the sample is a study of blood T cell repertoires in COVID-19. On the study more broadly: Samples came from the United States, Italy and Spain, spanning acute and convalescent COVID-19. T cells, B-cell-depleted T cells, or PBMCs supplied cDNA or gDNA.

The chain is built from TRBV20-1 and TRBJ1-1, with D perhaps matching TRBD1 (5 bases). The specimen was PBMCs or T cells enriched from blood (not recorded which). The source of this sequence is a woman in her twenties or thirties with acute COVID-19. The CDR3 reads CSVTVDTEAFF. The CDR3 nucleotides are TGCAGTGTGACAGTGGACACTGAAGCTTTCTTT.